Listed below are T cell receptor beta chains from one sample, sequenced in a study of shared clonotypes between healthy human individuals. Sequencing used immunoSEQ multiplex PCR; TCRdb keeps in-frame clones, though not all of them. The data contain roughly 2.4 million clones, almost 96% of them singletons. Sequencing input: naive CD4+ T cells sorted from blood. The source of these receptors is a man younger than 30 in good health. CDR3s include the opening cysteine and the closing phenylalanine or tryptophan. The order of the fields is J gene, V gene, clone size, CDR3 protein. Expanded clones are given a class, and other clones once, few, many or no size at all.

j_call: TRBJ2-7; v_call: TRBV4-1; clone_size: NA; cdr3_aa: CASSQPVGPLYEQYF
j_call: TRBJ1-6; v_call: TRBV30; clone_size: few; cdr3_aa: CAWSVGTGNNSPLHF
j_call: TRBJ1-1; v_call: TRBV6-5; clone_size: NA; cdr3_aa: CASSYAGQLNTEAFF
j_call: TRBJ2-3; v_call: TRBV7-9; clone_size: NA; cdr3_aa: CASSSGLAGATDTQYF
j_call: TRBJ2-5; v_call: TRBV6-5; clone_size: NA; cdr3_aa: CASSYALSGIETQYF
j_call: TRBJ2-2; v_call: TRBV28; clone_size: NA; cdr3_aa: CASSLGDRGTGELFF
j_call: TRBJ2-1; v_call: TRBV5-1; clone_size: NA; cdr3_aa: CASSVGGTTYNEQFF
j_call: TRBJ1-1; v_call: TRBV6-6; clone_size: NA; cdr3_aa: CASSSTGVNTEAFF
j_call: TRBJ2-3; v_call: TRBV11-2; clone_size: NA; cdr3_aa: CASSLRSSGGVTDTQYF
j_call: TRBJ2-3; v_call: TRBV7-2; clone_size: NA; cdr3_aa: CASSLALRETDTQYF
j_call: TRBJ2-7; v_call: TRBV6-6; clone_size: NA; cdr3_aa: CASSYRSDYEQYF
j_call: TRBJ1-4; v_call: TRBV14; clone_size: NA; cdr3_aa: CASRVTGTPNEKLFF
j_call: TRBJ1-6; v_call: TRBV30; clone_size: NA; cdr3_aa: CAWSAGQGDSPLHF
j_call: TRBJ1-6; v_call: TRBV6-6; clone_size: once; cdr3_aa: CASSSPGGHNSPLHF
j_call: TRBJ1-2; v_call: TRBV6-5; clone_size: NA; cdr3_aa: CASSQDTDYGYTF
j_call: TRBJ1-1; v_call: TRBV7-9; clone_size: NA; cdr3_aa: CASSFLLGTDRPVWGEAFF
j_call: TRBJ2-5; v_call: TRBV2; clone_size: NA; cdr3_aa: CASSEWASQETQYF
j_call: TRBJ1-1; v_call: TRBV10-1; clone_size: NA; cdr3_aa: CASPEGGLVSGEAFF
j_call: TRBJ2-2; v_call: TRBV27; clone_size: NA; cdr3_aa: CASSPRTANTGELFF
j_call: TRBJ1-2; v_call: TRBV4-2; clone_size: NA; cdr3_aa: CASSQVVSTGQHPTF
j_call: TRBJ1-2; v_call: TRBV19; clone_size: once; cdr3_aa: CASSLDMNYGYTF
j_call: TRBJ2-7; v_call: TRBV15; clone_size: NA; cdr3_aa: CATSRGGSGSYEQYF
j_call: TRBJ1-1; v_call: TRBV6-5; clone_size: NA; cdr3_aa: CASSLDRQRNTEAFF
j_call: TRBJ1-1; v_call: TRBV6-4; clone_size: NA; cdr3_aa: CASSADGNTEAFF
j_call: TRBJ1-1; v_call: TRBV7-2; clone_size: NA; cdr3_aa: CASSFASMNTEAFF
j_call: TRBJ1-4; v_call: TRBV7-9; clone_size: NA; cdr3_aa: CASSLLNRGRGEKLFF
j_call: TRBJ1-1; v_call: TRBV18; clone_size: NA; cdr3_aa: CASSEIGTVNTEAFF